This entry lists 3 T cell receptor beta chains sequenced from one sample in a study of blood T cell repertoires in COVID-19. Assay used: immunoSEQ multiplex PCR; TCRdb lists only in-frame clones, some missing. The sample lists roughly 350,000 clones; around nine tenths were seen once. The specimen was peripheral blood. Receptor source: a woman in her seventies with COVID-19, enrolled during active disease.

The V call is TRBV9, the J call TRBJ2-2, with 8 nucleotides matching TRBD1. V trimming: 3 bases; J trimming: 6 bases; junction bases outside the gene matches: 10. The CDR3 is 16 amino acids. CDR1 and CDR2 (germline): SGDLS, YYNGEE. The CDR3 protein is CASSARVAGGAGELFF. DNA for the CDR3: TGTGCCAGCAGCGCCCGTGTCGCAGGGGGCGCCGGGGAGCTGTTTTTT.

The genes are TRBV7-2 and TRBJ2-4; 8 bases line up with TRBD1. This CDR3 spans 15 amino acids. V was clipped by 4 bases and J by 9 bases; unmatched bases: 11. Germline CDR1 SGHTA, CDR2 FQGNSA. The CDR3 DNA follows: TGTGCCAGCAGCTCACTAAGGACAGGGCCCGCCATTCAGTACTTC. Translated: CASSSLRTGPAIQYF. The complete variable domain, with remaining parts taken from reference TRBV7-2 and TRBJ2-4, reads GAGVSQSPSNKVTEKGKDVELRCDPISGHTALYWYRQSLGQGLEFLIYFQGNSAPDKSGLPSDRFSAERTGGSVSTLTIQRTQQEDSAVYLCASSSLRTGPAIQYFGAGTRLSVL.

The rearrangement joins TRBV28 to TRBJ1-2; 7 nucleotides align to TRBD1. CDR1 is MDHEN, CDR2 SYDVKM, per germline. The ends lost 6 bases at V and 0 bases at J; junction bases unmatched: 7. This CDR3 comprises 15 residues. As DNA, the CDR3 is TGTGCCAGCAGCTTCTCTGACAGGGCTAACTATGGCTACACCTTC. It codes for CASSFSDRANYGYTF.